The present entry profiles one T cell receptor beta chain with its context. Cohorts were based on clinical histories the participants reported. The authors' processing: Nucleated cell number was recorded as an estimate derived from reference gene primer amplification. Assay: immunoSEQ multiplex PCR; the TCRdb copy retains only in-frame clones and omits some. That table furnishes V, J and clone size, whereas the DNA furnished D and trimming. The sample records approximately 270,000 clones, 89% being singletons. This CDR3 is 13 amino acids long. Germline CDR1 is SGHVS and CDR2 is FNYEAQ. V dropped 7 bases and J dropped 0 bases, with 9 bases sitting between them. The entry originates in a study of blood T cell repertoires in COVID-19. In the study overall: T cells, B-cell-depleted T cells, or PBMCs supplied cDNA or gDNA.

The receptor was isolated from a woman aged 55-70 years who had recovered from COVID-19. The chain carries TRBV7-6 and TRBJ1-2, with a tentative D call TRBD1 (5 bases). The sequenced sample was PBMCs or T cells enriched from blood (not recorded which). The CDR3 coding sequence is TGTGCCAGCACCCCAGGGTCTAACTATGGCTACACCTTC. It is translated as CASTPGSNYGYTF.